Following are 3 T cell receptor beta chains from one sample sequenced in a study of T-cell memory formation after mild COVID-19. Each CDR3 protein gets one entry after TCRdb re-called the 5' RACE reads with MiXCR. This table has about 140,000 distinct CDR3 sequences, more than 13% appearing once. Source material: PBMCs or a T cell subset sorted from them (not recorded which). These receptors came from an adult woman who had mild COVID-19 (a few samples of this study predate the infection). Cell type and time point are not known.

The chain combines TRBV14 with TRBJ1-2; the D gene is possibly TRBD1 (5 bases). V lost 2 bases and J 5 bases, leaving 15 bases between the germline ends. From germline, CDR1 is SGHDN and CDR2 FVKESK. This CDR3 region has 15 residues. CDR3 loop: CASSQTGATSYGYTF. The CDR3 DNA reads TGTGCCAGCAGCCAAACTGGGGCCACTTCGTATGGCTACACCTTC.

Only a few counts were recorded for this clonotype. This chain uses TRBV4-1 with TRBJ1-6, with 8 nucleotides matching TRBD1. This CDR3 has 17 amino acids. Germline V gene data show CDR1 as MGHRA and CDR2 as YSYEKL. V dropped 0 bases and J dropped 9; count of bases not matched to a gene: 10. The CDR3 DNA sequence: TGCGCCAGCAGCCAAGATAGTGGGCAGGGGGCAAGTTCACCCCTCCACTTT. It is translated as CASSQDSGQGASSPLHF.

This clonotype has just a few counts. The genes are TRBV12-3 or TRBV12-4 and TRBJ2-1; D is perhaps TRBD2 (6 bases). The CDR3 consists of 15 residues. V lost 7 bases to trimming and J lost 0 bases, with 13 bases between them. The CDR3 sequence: CASTREVSSYNEQFF. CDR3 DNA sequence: TGTGCCAGCACCAGGGAGGTGAGCTCCTACAATGAGCAGTTCTTC.